The 8 T cell receptor beta chains in this list originate from one sample, sequenced in a study of cytomegalovirus exposure and HLA in healthy donors. PCR used 60 Vbeta primers and 13 Jbeta primers. The data were produced by immunoSEQ multiplex PCR, yet TCRdb's version contains in-frame clones alone and is incomplete. The sample consists of some 110,000 clones, less than 85% of them appearing once. Sequencing input: PBMCs. Every receptor here comes from a woman younger than 35 in good health and CMV-seropositive.

This chain connects TRBV7-9 to TRBJ2-5; a weak D match, TRBD2 (6 bases). The CDR3 extends over 14 amino acids. Germline V gene lookup returns CDR1 SEHNR and CDR2 FQNEAQ (reference sequence). Trimming took 4 bases from V and 5 from J, leaving 14 bases between them. CDR3 in amino acids: CASSSHLARETQYF. The CDR3 bases are TGTGCCAGCAGCTCCCACCTAGCGCGGGAGACCCAGTACTTC.

The chain uses TRBV5-6 and TRBJ2-7; D is unclear. Germline CDR1 and CDR2: SGHDT and YYEEEE. The V end was cut by 6 bases, the J end by 0 bases, with 7 bases between. The CDR3 totals 12 residues. CDR3 DNA: TGTGCCAGCACTGGCAACTCCTACGAGCAGTACTTC. Amino acids: CASTGNSYEQYF.

V and J are TRBV15 and TRBJ1-4, with TRBD1 identical over 12 bases. Germline V gene data show CDR1 as LNHNV and CDR2 as YYDKDF (reference sequence). The J segment lost 8 bases and the V segment lost 0 bases, leaving 7 bases of the junction unmatched. There are 17 residues in the CDR3. In DNA form, the CDR3 reads TGTGCCACCAGCAGAGAGGCGGGACAGGGGGCTTGGGAAAAACTGTTTTTT. This translates into CATSREAGQGAWEKLFF. The whole variable domain, filled in from reference TRBV15 and TRBJ1-4, reads DAMVIQNPRYQVTQFGKPVTLSCSQTLNHNVMYWYQQKSSQAPKLLFHYYDKDFNNEADTPDNFQSRRPNTSFCFLDIRSPGLGDTAMYLCATSREAGQGAWEKLFFGSGTQLSVL.

The rearrangement links TRBV30 to TRBJ2-5; D perhaps matches TRBD1 (7 bases). Trimming left V 1 base short and J 4 bases short, with 13 bases between. The CDR3 is made up of 14 amino acids. Germline V CDR1 and CDR2: GTSNPN, SVGIG (reference sequence). CDR3 protein: CAWSGDREAETQYF. The DNA for the CDR3 is TGTGCCTGGAGTGGAGACAGGGAGGCAGAGACCCAGTACTTC.

The chain recombines TRBV7-3 with TRBJ2-7, with TRBD1 identical over 7 bases. V was pared by 4 bases and J by 3 bases, with 3 bases of the junction left unmatched. The CDR3 covers 13 residues. Germline CDR1 and CDR2: SGHTA and FQGTGA. The chain's CDR3 is CASSYGTDYEQYF. For the CDR3, the DNA is TGTGCCAGCAGCTATGGGACAGACTACGAGCAGTACTTC.

V and J are TRBV30 and TRBJ1-3, with 9 bases matching TRBD1. The germline CDR1 and CDR2 sequences are GTSNPN and SVGIG (reference sequence). This CDR3 contains 14 residues. The ends lost 5 bases at V and 7 bases at J; junction bases unmatched: 9. CDR3 nucleotides: TGTGCCTGGGAGGGACAGGGAAAGGTGAACACCATATATTTT. It yields the protein CAWEGQGKVNTIYF. Using reference TRBV30 and TRBJ1-3 for the parts outside the CDR3, the full variable domain is SQTIHQWPATLVQPVGSPLSLECTVEGTSNPNLYWYRQAAGRGLQLLFYSVGIGQISSEVPQNLSASRPQDRQFILSSKKLLLSDSGFYLCAWEGQGKVNTIYFGEGSWLTVV.

This clone came up once. The chain carries TRBV2 and TRBJ2-1; 12 bases align to TRBD2. CDR3 length: 15 residues. After removal of 6 bases from V and 4 bases from J, the junction contained 4 bases not matched to a gene. Germline V gene lookup returns CDR1 SNHLY and CDR2 FYNNEI. CDR3 sequence: CASRELAGGYNEQFF. The CDR3 nucleotides are TGTGCCAGCAGGGAACTAGCGGGAGGATACAATGAGCAGTTCTTC.

The rearrangement uses TRBV19 and TRBJ2-3, with D possibly being TRBD1 (5 bases). From germline, CDR1 is LNHDA and CDR2 SQIVND (reference sequence). V was shortened by 10 bases and J by 0 bases, with 14 bases between the two germline ends. The CDR3 length is 14 residues. The CDR3 sequence is CATRTPGSTDTQYF. CDR3 sequence (DNA): TGTGCCACCAGGACACCAGGGAGCACAGATACGCAGTATTTT.